The present entry profiles one TCR beta chain with its context. Its antigen is undetermined. What was sequenced were expressed TCRB transcripts, since all of the isolated RNA had been reverse transcribed. Produced via immunoSEQ multiplex PCR; TCRdb's table is partial and in-frame only. This sample has around 350,000 clones, with approximately 12% found just once. These data belong to a study of beta chain features in type 1 diabetes. Study conclusions and caveats: Whether TCRB rearrangement is influenced by HLA type was left unresolved in this analysis.

The authors sorted CD4+ naive, central memory, regulatory and stem cell-like memory cells via CD45RO/CCR7/CD25/CD127/CD95/CD27. The CDR3 is made up of 17 amino acids. The V gene's germline CDR1 is SGHTA and CDR2 FQGNSA. Trimming took 0 bases from V and 5 from J, leaving 16 bases between them. This clonotype was sampled from a man aged 18 to 30 in good health. The chain couples TRBV7-2 to TRBJ2-2; TRBD2 is a possible D gene (6 bases). The sample taken for sequencing was naive CD4+ T cells from blood. CDR3 bases: TGTGCCAGCAGCTTAGCGCTCGGGGGATGGGGAACCGGGGAGCTGTTTTTT. Translated, it gives CASSLALGGWGTGELFF.